This TCR beta chain derives from a study of CD8 T cells in ankylosing spondylitis. The TCR beta libraries were generated through quantitative 5'-RACE incorporating molecular barcodes. Each CDR3 protein gets one entry after TCRdb re-called the 5' RACE reads with MiXCR. The sample includes 150,000 to 200,000 distinct CDR3 sequences, 10% to 15% of them seen just once. Findings of the study overall: Significantly higher representation of disease-linked clones was reported for matched ankylosing spondylitis synovial fluid. Previous work reported some of these motif variants in the synovial fluid and blood of reactive arthritis. A CD8+ phenotype characterized the disease-linked clones, which were relatively rare in peripheral blood.

The CDR3 loop spans 15 amino acids. Trimming removed 6 bases from V and 2 bases from J, with 16 bases in between. Germline V CDR1 and CDR2: SNHLY, FYNNEI. About this clonotype itself: The antigen remains undetermined.

The V and J genes are TRBV2 and TRBJ2-5; TRBD2 is a possible D gene (6 bases). This TCR came from a male donor with ankylosing spondylitis or in good health (not recorded which). Sequencing was performed on blood, either unsorted or a sorted T cell fraction (not recorded which). The CDR3 region is CASSPPRDSQETQYF. The CDR3 region has the DNA TGTGCCAGCAGCCCCCCCCGGGACTCTCAAGAGACCCAGTACTTC.